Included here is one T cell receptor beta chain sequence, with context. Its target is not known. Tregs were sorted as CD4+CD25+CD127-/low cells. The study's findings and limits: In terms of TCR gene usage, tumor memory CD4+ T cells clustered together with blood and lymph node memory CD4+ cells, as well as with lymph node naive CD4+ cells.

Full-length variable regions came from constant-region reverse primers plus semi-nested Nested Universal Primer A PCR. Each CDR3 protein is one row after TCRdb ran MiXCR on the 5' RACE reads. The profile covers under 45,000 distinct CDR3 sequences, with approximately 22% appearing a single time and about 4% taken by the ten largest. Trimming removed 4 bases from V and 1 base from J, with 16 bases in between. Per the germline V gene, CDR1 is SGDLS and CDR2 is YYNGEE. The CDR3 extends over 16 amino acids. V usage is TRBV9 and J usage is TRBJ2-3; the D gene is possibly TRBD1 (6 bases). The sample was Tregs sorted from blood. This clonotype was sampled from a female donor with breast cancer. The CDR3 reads CASSPRQESGTDTQYF. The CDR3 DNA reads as TGTGCCAGCAGCCCTAGACAGGAATCGGGCACAGATACGCAGTATTTT.